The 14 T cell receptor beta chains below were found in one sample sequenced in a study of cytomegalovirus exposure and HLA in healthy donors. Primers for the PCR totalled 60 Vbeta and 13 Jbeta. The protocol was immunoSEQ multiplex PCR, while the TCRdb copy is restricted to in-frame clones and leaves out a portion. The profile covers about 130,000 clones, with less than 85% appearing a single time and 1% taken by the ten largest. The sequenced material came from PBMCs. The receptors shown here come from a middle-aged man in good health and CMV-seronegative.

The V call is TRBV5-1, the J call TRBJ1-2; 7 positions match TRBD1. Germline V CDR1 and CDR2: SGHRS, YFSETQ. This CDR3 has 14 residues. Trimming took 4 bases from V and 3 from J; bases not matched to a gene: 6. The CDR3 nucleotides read TGCGCCAGCAGCCGGACCGGGACAGACTATGGCTACACCTTC. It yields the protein CASSRTGTDYGYTF.

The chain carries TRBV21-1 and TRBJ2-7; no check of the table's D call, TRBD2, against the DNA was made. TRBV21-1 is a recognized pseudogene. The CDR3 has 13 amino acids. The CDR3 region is CASSKRGSYEQYF. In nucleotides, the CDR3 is TGTGCCAGCAGCAAACGGGGGAGCTACGAGCAGTACTTC.

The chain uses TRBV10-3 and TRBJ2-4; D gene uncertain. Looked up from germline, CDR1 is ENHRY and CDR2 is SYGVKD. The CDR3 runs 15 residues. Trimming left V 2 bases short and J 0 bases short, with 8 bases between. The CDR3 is CAISEGQLAKNIQYF. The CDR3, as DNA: TGTGCCATCAGTGAGGGGCAGCTAGCCAAAAACATTCAGTACTTC.

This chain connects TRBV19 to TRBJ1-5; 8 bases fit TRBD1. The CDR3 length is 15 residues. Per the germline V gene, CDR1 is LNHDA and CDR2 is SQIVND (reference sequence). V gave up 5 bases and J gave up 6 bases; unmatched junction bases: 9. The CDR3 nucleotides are TGTGCCAGTAGTTCGACAGGGGAGGATAGTCAGCCCCAGCATTTT. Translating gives CASSSTGEDSQPQHF.

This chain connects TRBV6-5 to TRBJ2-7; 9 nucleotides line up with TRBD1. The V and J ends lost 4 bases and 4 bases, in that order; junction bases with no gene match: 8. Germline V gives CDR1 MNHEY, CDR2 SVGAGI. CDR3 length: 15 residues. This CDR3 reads CASSFQQGAGYEQYF. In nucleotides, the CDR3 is TGTGCCAGCAGTTTTCAACAGGGGGCGGGTTACGAGCAGTACTTC.

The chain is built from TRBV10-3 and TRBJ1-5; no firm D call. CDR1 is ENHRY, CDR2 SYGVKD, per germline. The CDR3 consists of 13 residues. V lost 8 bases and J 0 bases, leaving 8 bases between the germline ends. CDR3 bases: TGTGCCATCTCGAGTGATAGCAATCAGCCCCAGCATTTT. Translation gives CAISSDSNQPQHF.

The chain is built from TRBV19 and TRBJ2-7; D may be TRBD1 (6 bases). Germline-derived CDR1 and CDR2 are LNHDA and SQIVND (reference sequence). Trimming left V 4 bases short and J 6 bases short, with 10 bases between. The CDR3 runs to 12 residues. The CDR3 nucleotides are TGTGCCAGTAGTACAGGGGCTGGCGAGCAGTACTTC. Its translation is CASSTGAGEQYF.

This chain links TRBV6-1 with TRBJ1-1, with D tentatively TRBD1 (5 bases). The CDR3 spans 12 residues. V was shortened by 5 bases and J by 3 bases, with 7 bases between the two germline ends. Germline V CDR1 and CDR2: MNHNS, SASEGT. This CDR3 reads CASSWGYTEAFF. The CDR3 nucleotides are TGTGCCAGCAGTTGGGGCTACACTGAAGCTTTCTTT.

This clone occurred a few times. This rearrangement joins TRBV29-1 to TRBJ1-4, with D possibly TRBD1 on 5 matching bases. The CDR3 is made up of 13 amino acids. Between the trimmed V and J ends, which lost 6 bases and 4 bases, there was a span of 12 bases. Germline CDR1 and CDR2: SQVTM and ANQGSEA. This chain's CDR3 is CSVTTAINEKLFF. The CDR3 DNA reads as TGCAGCGTAACGACAGCGATTAATGAAAAACTGTTTTTT.

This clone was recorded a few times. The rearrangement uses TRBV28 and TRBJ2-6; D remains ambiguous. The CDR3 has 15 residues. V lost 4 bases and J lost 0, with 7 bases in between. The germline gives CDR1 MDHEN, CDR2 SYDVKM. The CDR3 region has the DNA TGTGCCAGCAGTTCCCCCCGCTCTGGGGCCAACGTCCTGACTTTC. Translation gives CASSSPRSGANVLTF.

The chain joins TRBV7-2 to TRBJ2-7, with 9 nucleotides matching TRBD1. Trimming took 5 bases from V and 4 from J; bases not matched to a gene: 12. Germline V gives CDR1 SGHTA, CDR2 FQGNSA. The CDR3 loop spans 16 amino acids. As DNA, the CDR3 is TGTGCCAGCAGCCCCCGCACAGGGGGCCCTTTTTACGAGCAGTACTTC. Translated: CASSPRTGGPFYEQYF.

The CDR3 spells CASSSNPGGSSGANVLTF. CDR3 sequence (DNA): TGTGCCAGCAGCTCCAATCCCGGTGGGAGCTCTGGGGCCAACGTCCTGACTTTC. The chain is built from TRBV7-9 and TRBJ2-6; weak D call: TRBD2 (5 bases). Looked up from germline, CDR1 is SEHNR and CDR2 is FQNEAQ (reference sequence). CDR3 length: 18 residues. V gave up 4 bases and J gave up 0 bases, with 16 bases separating them.

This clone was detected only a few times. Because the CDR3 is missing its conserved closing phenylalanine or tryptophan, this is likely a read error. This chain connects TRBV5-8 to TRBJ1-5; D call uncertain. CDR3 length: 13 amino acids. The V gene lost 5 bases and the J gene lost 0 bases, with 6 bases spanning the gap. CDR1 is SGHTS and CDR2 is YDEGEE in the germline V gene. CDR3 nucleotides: TGTGCCAGCAGGCCGGGTAGCAATCAGCCCCAGCATGTT. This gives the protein CASRPGSNQPQHV.

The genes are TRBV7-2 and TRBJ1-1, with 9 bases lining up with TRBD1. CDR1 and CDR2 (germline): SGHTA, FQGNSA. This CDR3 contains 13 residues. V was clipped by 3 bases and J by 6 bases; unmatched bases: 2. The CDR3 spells CASSLDRGAEAFF. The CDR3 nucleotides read TGTGCCAGCAGCTTGGACAGGGGTGCTGAAGCTTTCTTT.